The T cell receptor beta chain under discussion was sequenced for a study of blood T cells in healthy people across ages. Then a second PCR, running roughly 6 to 12 cycles, was carried out with a sample-barcoded 5' primer and a J-beta primer mix. TCRdb itself ran the 5' RACE reads through MiXCR, one entry per CDR3 protein. This sample carries some 800,000 distinct CDR3 sequences, approximately 25% of them seen once, and the ten largest clones take approximately 4%. The V segment lost 4 bases and the J segment 8 bases; nucleotides outside the gene matches: 5. CDR1 is SEHNR and CDR2 is FQNEAQ in the germline V gene (reference sequence). CDR3 length equals 14 residues. This same sample was also part of a study on T cells of mothers and their children.

Material: blood. The chain is built from TRBV7-9 and TRBJ1-4, with 9 nucleotides matching TRBD1. This TCR was recovered from a boy younger than 18 in good health. The chain's CDR3 is CASSYRGHGEKLFF. CDR3 DNA sequence: TGTGCCAGCAGCTACAGGGGGCACGGCGAAAAACTGTTTTTT.